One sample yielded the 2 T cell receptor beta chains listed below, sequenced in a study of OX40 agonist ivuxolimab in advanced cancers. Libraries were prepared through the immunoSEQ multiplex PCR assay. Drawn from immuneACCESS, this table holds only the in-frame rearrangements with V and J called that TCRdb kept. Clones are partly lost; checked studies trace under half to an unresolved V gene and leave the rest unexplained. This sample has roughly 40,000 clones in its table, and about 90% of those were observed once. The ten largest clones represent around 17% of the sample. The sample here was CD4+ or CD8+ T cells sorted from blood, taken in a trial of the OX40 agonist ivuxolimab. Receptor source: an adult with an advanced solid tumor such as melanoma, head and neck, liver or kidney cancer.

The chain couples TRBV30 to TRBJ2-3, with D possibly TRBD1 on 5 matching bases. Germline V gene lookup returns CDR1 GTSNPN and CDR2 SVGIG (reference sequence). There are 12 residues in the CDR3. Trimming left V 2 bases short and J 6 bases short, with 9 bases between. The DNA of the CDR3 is TGTGCCTGGAGTTCCTCAGGGGATACGCAGTATTTT. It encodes CAWSSSGDTQYF. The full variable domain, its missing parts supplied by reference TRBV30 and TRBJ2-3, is SQTIHQWPATLVQPVGSPLSLECTVEGTSNPNLYWYRQAAGRGLQLLFYSVGIGQISSEVPQNLSASRPQDRQFILSSKKLLLSDSGFYLCAWSSSGDTQYFGPGTRLTVL.

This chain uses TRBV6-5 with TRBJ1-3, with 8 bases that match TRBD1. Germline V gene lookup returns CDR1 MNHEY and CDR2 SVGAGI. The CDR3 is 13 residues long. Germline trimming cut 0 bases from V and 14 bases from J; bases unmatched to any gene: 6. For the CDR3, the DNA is TGTGCCAGCAGTTACTCCCAGGGGGCCAATCTATATTTT. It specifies CASSYSQGANLYF.